These T cell receptor beta chains were read from a single sample in a study of CD8 T cells in ankylosing spondylitis. TCRdb reprocessed the 5' RACE reads with MiXCR, giving one entry per CDR3 protein. The table has 150,000 or so distinct CDR3 sequences, 30% to 40% seen once. The sequencing sample was made of synovial fluid, either unsorted or a sorted T cell fraction (not recorded which). Receptors originate from a male donor with ankylosing spondylitis. Each CDR3 is given with its conserved first and last residue.

CDR3: CASIPPSGYEQYF
V: TRBV6-1

CDR3: CASSPLGQGVYEQYF
V: TRBV5-6

CDR3: CASMGQNNEQFF
V: TRBV6-2/TRBV6-3

CDR3: CSASRSGGSYEQYF
V: TRBV20-1

CDR3: CASSQRSGGVSEQYF
V: TRBV4-2

CDR3: CASSPGVVSYNEQFF
V: TRBV7-3

CDR3: CASSLGGQGLSGNTIYF
V: TRBV11-3

CDR3: CASYYGKATEAFF
V: TRBV5-1

CDR3: CAISEYALVSYNEQFF
V: TRBV10-3

CDR3: CASTGPRRDQPQHF
V: TRBV19

CDR3: CASSHTVNTEAFF
V: TRBV5-5

CDR3: CSAIDETQYF
V: TRBV20-1

CDR3: CASTETSGGLSGANVLTF
V: TRBV19

CDR3: CASSRTPSSGNTIYF
V: TRBV7-2

CDR3: CASSLSVRGTYEQYF
V: TRBV27

CDR3: CAWRWGQGTDTQYF
V: TRBV30

CDR3: CSARAGGDGYTF
V: TRBV20-1

CDR3: CASSDPGAREQFF
V: TRBV10-2

CDR3: CSARLGAGGYTF
V: TRBV20-1

CDR3: CASSRTHIQETQYF
V: TRBV12-3/TRBV12-4

CDR3: CSARDPDLNRGGYTF
V: TRBV20-1

CDR3: CSARPGANYGYTF
V: TRBV20-1